Below are 31 T cell receptor beta chains sequenced from a single sample in a study of graft-versus-host responses after intestinal transplantation. These receptors lack a known antigen. TCRdb keeps only in-frame clones here, not all; method: immunoSEQ multiplex PCR. The sample holds about 85,000 clones, 80% to 95% seen once. The sample in question was unstimulated CD8+ T cells sorted from spleen or lymph node cells, obtained before transplant. The receptors were sampled from a human donor who was the organ donor for an intestinal transplant.

In its sample, this clone was seen once. The V and J genes are TRBV6-5 and TRBJ2-3; D is unclear. Germline CDR1 MNHEY, CDR2 SVGAGI. The ends were cut back, 0 bases at V and 0 bases at J, with 7 bases in the middle. The CDR3 loop spans 15 amino acids. The CDR3 is CASSYSLLSTDTQYF. In DNA, the CDR3 is TGTGCCAGCAGTTACTCGCTTCTAAGCACAGATACGCAGTATTTT.

V and J are TRBV29-1 and TRBJ2-3; D gene unclear. Germline CDR1 is SQVTM and CDR2 is ANQGSEA. This CDR3 spans 10 amino acids. V lost 7 bases and J lost 2, with 4 bases in between. In DNA, the CDR3 is TGCAGCGCTGTCACAGATACGCAGTATTTT. Translated, it gives CSAVTDTQYF.

Concerning this clone: This same CDR3 is encoded by further DNA sequences in the sample. The chain couples TRBV4-1 to TRBJ1-5; D is ambiguous. V lost 1 base and J lost 3, with 4 bases in between. The CDR3 is made up of 13 amino acids. CDR1 and CDR2 from the germline V gene are MGHRA and YSYEKL. This chain's CDR3 is CASSQGLNQPQHF. In nucleotides, the CDR3 is TGCGCCAGCAGCCAAGGTCTCAATCAGCCCCAGCATTTT.

This chain joins TRBV5-6 and TRBJ2-7, with 8 bases lining up with TRBD1. CDR1 is SGHDT and CDR2 is YYEEEE in the germline V gene. V dropped 0 bases and J dropped 3; count of bases not matched to a gene: 11. CDR3 length: 17 residues. CDR3 sequence (DNA): TGTGCCAGCAGCTTGGAGTCAGGGGGCGCAGAAAACTACGAGCAGTACTTC. Translation gives CASSLESGGAENYEQYF.

The gene calls are TRBV2 and TRBJ2-1, with a weak D call TRBD2 (6 bases). The CDR3 is made up of 15 amino acids. The germline V gene has CDR1 SNHLY and CDR2 FYNNEI. V was clipped by 4 bases and J by 2 bases, with 12 bases between them. CDR3 coding DNA: TGTGCCAGCAGTGTCTTCGGAGGGACCTACAATGAGCAGTTCTTC. Its protein is CASSVFGGTYNEQFF.

The chain joins TRBV4-2 to TRBJ2-1; 10 nucleotides agree with TRBD2. CDR1 is LGHNA, CDR2 YNFKEQ, per germline. The CDR3 has 17 amino acids. The ends lost 0 bases at V and 2 bases at J; junction bases unmatched: 4. The CDR3 spells CASSQEWLAGAYNEQFF. CDR3 DNA: TGTGCCAGCAGCCAAGAATGGCTAGCGGGGGCCTACAATGAGCAGTTCTTC.

The chain carries TRBV5-3 and TRBJ1-5, with 7 bases lining up with TRBD1. TRBV5-3 has ORF status, its function being uncertain. V gave up 0 bases and J gave up 0 bases; unmatched junction bases: 6. The CDR3 runs 17 residues. The CDR3 coding sequence is TGTGCCAGAAGCTTGGTAAGGGGGCGAAATAGCAATCAGCCCCAGCATTTT. Translating gives CARSLVRGRNSNQPQHF.

This clone was counted a single time. The chain links TRBV9 to TRBJ2-2; 11 bases line up with TRBD2. The germline V gene encodes CDR1 SGDLS and CDR2 YYNGEE. V shed 4 bases and J 3 bases; nucleotides not matched to a gene: 8. This CDR3 is built from 17 residues. CDR3 nucleotides: TGTGCCAGCAGCCCCCGTAGCGGGAGGGCCGACACCGGGGAGCTGTTTTTT. It encodes CASSPRSGRADTGELFF.

This clone occurred once. The V and J genes are TRBV4-1 and TRBJ2-1; D possibly matches TRBD1 or TRBD2 (5 bases each). Germline-derived CDR1 and CDR2 are MGHRA and YSYEKL. The CDR3 runs 14 residues. V was shortened by 1 base and J by 4 bases, with 8 bases between the two germline ends. CDR3 DNA: TGCGCCAGCAGCCAAGGGGGACCGTACAATGAGCAGTTCTTC. It is translated as CASSQGGPYNEQFF.

The count of this clone is one. The chain links TRBV25-1 to TRBJ1-1, with D unclear. The CDR3 covers 13 residues. Germline loops: CDR1 MGHDK, CDR2 SYGVNS. V was shortened by 6 bases and J by 4 bases, with 12 bases between the two germline ends. CDR3 region: CASRPWGATEAFF. The DNA of the CDR3 is TGTGCCAGCAGACCGTGGGGAGCCACTGAAGCTTTCTTT.

The J gene is TRBJ2-1, the V gene TRBV6-5, with TRBD2 matching over 7 bases. Germline-derived CDR1 and CDR2 are MNHEY and SVGAGI. There are 16 residues in the CDR3. With 2 bases clipped from V and 3 bases from J, the junction kept 7 bases outside the gene matches. The CDR3 reads CASSYRETSIYNEQFF. CDR3 DNA: TGTGCCAGCAGTTACCGTGAGACTAGCATCTACAATGAGCAGTTCTTC.

The rearrangement uses TRBV5-4 and TRBJ2-1, with 8 bases matching TRBD2. The length of the CDR3 is 17 residues. Trimming at V came to 3 bases and at J to 2 bases, leaving 10 bases not matched to a gene. Germline CDR1 and CDR2: SGHNT and YYREEE (reference sequence). CDR3 in DNA: TGTGCCAGCAGCTCGGAAGCCCAGGGACTAGCCTACAATGAGCAGTTCTTC. As protein: CASSSEAQGLAYNEQFF.

The gene calls are TRBV6-6 and TRBJ2-1; 8 nucleotides align to TRBD1. This CDR3 comprises 15 residues. V shed 5 bases, J shed 6 bases, and the junction held 9 bases outside the gene matches. Germline values: CDR1 MNHNY, CDR2 SVGAGI (reference sequence). For the CDR3, the DNA is TGTGCCAGCAGTCCGGGACAGGATCCCTCCAATGAGCAGTTCTTC. Residues: CASSPGQDPSNEQFF.

The V call is TRBV5-4, the J call TRBJ2-7; the match to TRBD1 covers 8 bases. V gave up 4 bases and J gave up 3 bases; unmatched junction bases: 3. There are 13 residues in the CDR3. Germline CDR1 and CDR2: SGHNT and YYREEE (reference sequence). This CDR3 is CASSPDRDYEQYF. The CDR3 coding sequence is TGTGCCAGCAGCCCGGACAGGGACTACGAGCAGTACTTC.

This clone was seen only a few times. V is TRBV7-6 and J is TRBJ2-7; 7 nucleotides match TRBD2. V lost 0 bases and J lost 4; bases outside the gene matches: 6. Germline lookup yields CDR1 SGHVS and CDR2 FNYEAQ. This CDR3 contains 15 residues. The CDR3 coding sequence is TGTGCCAGCAGCTTAGCCCTGGGGGGGGTATACGAGCAGTACTTC. Its translation is CASSLALGGVYEQYF.

This sequence joins TRBV4-1 and TRBJ1-1; a weak D match, TRBD1 (5 bases). Germline V CDR1 and CDR2: MGHRA, YSYEKL. The CDR3 has 13 residues. V was clipped by 0 bases and J by 5 bases, with 7 bases between them. The CDR3 region is CASSQEGGTEAFF. The CDR3 DNA sequence: TGCGCCAGCAGCCAAGAGGGGGGAACTGAAGCTTTCTTT.

The chain recombines TRBV27 with TRBJ2-7; D possibly corresponds to TRBD1 (6 bases). V dropped 4 bases and J dropped 3 bases, with 13 bases sitting between them. The CDR3 covers 14 residues. Germline CDR1 is MNHEY and CDR2 is SMNVEV (reference sequence). CDR3: CASSWTGHLYEQYF. DNA of the CDR3: TGTGCCAGCAGTTGGACGGGACACCTCTACGAGCAGTACTTC.

This clone was seen a single time. The chain couples TRBV9 to TRBJ2-1; perhaps TRBD1 as D (6 bases). Looked up from germline, CDR1 is SGDLS and CDR2 is YYNGEE. The CDR3 extends over 15 amino acids. Trimming shortened V by 0 bases and J by 4 bases, and 11 bases separated the two germline ends. The CDR3 loop is CASSVDRTAYNEQFF. CDR3 sequence (DNA): TGTGCCAGCAGCGTAGATAGGACAGCTTACAATGAGCAGTTCTTC. Using reference TRBV9 and TRBJ2-1 for the parts outside the CDR3, the full variable domain is DSGVTQTPKHLITATGQRVTLRCSPRSGDLSVYWYQQSLDQGLQFLIQYYNGEERAKGNILERFSAQQFPDLHSELNLSSLELGDSALYFCASSVDRTAYNEQFFGPGTRLTVL.

The chain uses TRBV5-1 and TRBJ2-3; 7 nucleotides match TRBD2. This CDR3 has 15 residues. Germline-derived CDR1 and CDR2 are SGHRS and YFSETQ. Germline trimming cut 7 bases from V and 1 base from J; bases unmatched to any gene: 9. CDR3 nucleotide sequence: TGCGCCAGCTGGGACGTAGCGGGCGGCACAGATACGCAGTATTTT. Protein: CASWDVAGGTDTQYF.

The chain has TRBV5-1 and TRBJ2-3; 9 bases match TRBD2. Germline CDR1 reads SGHRS; CDR2 reads YFSETQ. Trimming took 6 bases from V and 2 from J; bases not matched to a gene: 10. The CDR3 extends over 16 amino acids. CDR3 residues: CASTSQAGGPTDTQYF. CDR3 DNA sequence: TGCGCCAGCACCAGTCAGGCGGGGGGGCCCACAGATACGCAGTATTTT.

In this sample, this clone turned up a few times. The identical CDR3 is also encoded by other nucleotide sequences in the sample. The genes are TRBV19 and TRBJ2-7; 7 bases are a match to TRBD1. Trimming cost V 5 bases and J 1 base; bases outside gene matches: 5. Germline values: CDR1 LNHDA, CDR2 SQIVND (reference sequence). The CDR3 is made up of 14 amino acids. CDR3 sequence reads: CASSYGTASYEQYF. The CDR3, as DNA: TGTGCCAGTAGTTACGGGACAGCGTCCTACGAGCAGTACTTC.

The rearrangement joins TRBV5-6 to TRBJ2-7, with a tentative D call TRBD2 (5 bases). Germline assignment: CDR1 SGHDT and CDR2 YYEEEE. The CDR3 sequence is 16 residues long. Deletions cut 0 bases from V and 2 bases from J, with 15 bases between. Here the CDR3 reads CASSLGGILIPYEQYF. The CDR3 coding sequence is TGTGCCAGCAGCTTGGGAGGGATACTAATCCCCTACGAGCAGTACTTC.

This clone showed up just once. The chain has TRBV6-5 and TRBJ1-5, with D perhaps matching TRBD1 (5 bases). V was clipped by 8 bases and J by 4 bases, with 15 bases between them. Germline values: CDR1 MNHEY, CDR2 SVGAGI. The CDR3 contains 14 residues. DNA of the CDR3: TGTGCCAGCTCGTGGGGGGGAGAGAATCAGCCCCAGCATTTT. It codes for CASSWGGENQPQHF.

The CDR3 bases are TGTGCCAGCAGCCAAGATCCAGGGGTAGTAGAGACCCAGTACTTC. Translated: CASSQDPGVVETQYF. This chain links TRBV4-2 with TRBJ2-5, with D possibly TRBD1 on 6 matching bases. CDR1 and CDR2 (germline): LGHNA, YNFKEQ. The CDR3 has 15 residues. V was pared by 0 bases and J by 4 bases, with 12 bases between.

This clone was seen only once. The DNA of the CDR3 is TGTGCCAGCAGCCCCGAGGGGGGGAGGGTCCCCATGGGGGAAAGCGGCTACACCTTC. Translated: CASSPEGGRVPMGESGYTF. The rearrangement uses TRBV7-6 and TRBJ1-2, with D maybe TRBD1 (6 bases). The germline gives CDR1 SGHVS, CDR2 FNYEAQ. The germline V and J ends were trimmed by 5 bases and 8 bases, with 33 bases remaining between them. CDR3 size: 19 residues.

The rearrangement joins TRBV30 to TRBJ1-4; TRBD1 is a possible D gene (6 bases). Germline lookup yields CDR1 GTSNPN and CDR2 SVGIG (reference sequence). Trimming left V 4 bases short and J 5 bases short, with 17 bases between. The CDR3 extends over 15 amino acids. The CDR3 nucleotides are TGTGCCTGGAACCTTATCGGGGGGCTGAATGAAAAACTGTTTTTT. It is translated as CAWNLIGGLNEKLFF.

This clone occurred once. The chain combines TRBV9 with TRBJ1-2, with D possibly being TRBD1 (5 bases). CDR1 and CDR2 from the germline V gene are SGDLS and YYNGEE. The CDR3 has 12 residues. The V end was cut by 4 bases, the J end by 7 bases, with 11 bases between. DNA of the CDR3: TGTGCCAGCAGCCCCGGGGCGCCTGGCTACACCTTC. Translating it yields CASSPGAPGYTF.

This clone was detected only a few times. The chain employs TRBV27 and TRBJ1-4; tentative D call: TRBD1 (5 bases). The V gene lost 6 bases and the J gene lost 8 bases, with 16 bases spanning the gap. The CDR3 has 14 residues. CDR1 is MNHEY, CDR2 SMNVEV, per germline (reference sequence). For the CDR3, the DNA is TGTGCCAGCAGCCCTGTTTGGGGCTACGAAAAACTGTTTTTT. Amino acid sequence: CASSPVWGYEKLFF.

The chain is built from TRBV4-1 and TRBJ2-4; 12 positions match TRBD2. V was clipped by 0 bases and J by 0 bases; unmatched bases: 6. CDR3 length: 19 residues. Looked up from germline, CDR1 is MGHRA and CDR2 is YSYEKL. The chain's CDR3 is CASSQEETSGGLAKNIQYF. The CDR3 DNA sequence: TGCGCCAGCAGCCAAGAGGAGACTAGCGGGGGCCTAGCCAAAAACATTCAGTACTTC.

This clone appeared a few times. CDR3 in DNA: TGTGCCAGCAGTTATCCAGGGGGCGAGGGCACCATATATTTT. Protein sequence: CASSYPGGEGTIYF. The V call is TRBV6-6, the J call TRBJ1-3; 8 nucleotides agree with TRBD1. V lost 3 bases, J lost 9 bases, and 7 bases stayed unmatched. Germline V gene sequence: CDR1 MNHNY, CDR2 SVGAGI (reference sequence). This CDR3 has 14 amino acids.

V is TRBV19 and J is TRBJ2-7, with D maybe TRBD1 (5 bases). The CDR3 is made up of 14 amino acids. Trimming took off 2 bases at V and 4 bases at J, with 12 bases between the two ends. Germline values: CDR1 LNHDA, CDR2 SQIVND (reference sequence). The CDR3 here is CASSISTELYEQYF. In nucleotides, the CDR3 is TGTGCCAGTAGTATATCGACAGAGCTTTACGAGCAGTACTTC.